Listed below are T cell receptor beta chains from one sample, sequenced in a study of metastatic and nonmetastatic thyroid tumors. TCRdb re-called clones from the PCR reads using MiXCR. The profile shows about 82,000 clones, roughly an eighth of them singletons. The specimen sequenced was tumor tissue. These receptors were collected from a female donor with papillary thyroid cancer or a benign thyroid nodule (not recorded which). Some clones in this sample may be carry-over from other donors' samples. Both conserved end residues are part of each CDR3. D genes are given only for firm matches. Size values are once, few and many counts, or a class for expanded clones, and some rows have none.

- | TRBJ1-6 | TRBV2 | few | CASSERSPSSYNSPLHF | TGTGCCAGCAGTGAAAGGTCGCCGAGCTCCTATAATTCACCCCTCCACTTT
- | TRBJ1-4 | TRBV5-1 | many | CASRPSGATNEKLFF | TGCGCCAGCAGGCCTAGTGGTGCAACTAATGAAAAACTGTTTTTT
TRBD1 | TRBJ1-2 | TRBV12-3/TRBV12-4 | many | CASSLSGTVNYGYTF | TGTGCCAGCAGCTTAAGCGGGACAGTCAACTATGGCTACACCTTC
TRBD2 | TRBJ2-1 | TRBV20-1 | few | CRGGTDNEQFF | TGCAGGGGGGGGACCGACAATGAGCAGTTCTTC
TRBD2 | TRBJ2-7 | TRBV6-1 | - | CARILAGGVYEQYF | TGTGCCAGGATTTTAGCGGGAGGTGTGTACGAGCAGTACTTC
- | TRBJ2-5 | TRBV3-1 | many | CASSLLDYWETQYF | TGTGCCAGCAGCCTCCTGGACTATTGGGAGACCCAGTACTTC
TRBD2 | TRBJ2-3 | TRBV24-1 | many | CATKGLAGGRMTDTQYF | TGTGCCACCAAGGGACTAGCGGGAGGGCGAATGACAGATACGCAGTATTTT
- | TRBJ2-5 | TRBV25-1 | many | CAIQVEETQYF | TGTGCCATTCAGGTGGAAGAGACCCAGTACTTC
TRBD1 | TRBJ2-5 | TRBV5-1 | many | CASSPPRTGGEETQYF | TGCGCCAGCAGCCCACCACGGACAGGGGGGGAAGAGACCCAGTACTTC
TRBD2 | TRBJ2-1 | TRBV13 | many | CASSFYGTSGTNEQFF | TGTGCCAGCAGCTTCTATGGGACTAGCGGGACCAATGAGCAGTTCTTC
TRBD2 | TRBJ2-7 | TRBV5-5 | many | CASSLAGTSGYEQYF | TGTGCCAGCAGCTTGGCCGGGACTAGTGGTTACGAGCAGTACTTC
TRBD1 | TRBJ1-4 | TRBV18 | few | CASSPDRATEKLFF | TGTGCCAGCTCACCGGACAGGGCCACGGAAAAACTGTTTTTT
- | TRBJ2-7 | TRBV6-1 | many | CASRRPSAYEQYF | TGTGCCAGCAGACGACCGTCCGCCTACGAGCAGTACTTC
TRBD1 | TRBJ1-1 | TRBV2 | many | CASRGDREINTEAFF | TGTGCCAGCAGAGGGGACAGGGAGATCAACACTGAAGCTTTCTTT
TRBD1 | TRBJ2-7 | TRBV5-1 | many | CASSMDRGFAYEQYF | TGCGCCAGCAGCATGGACAGGGGGTTTGCCTACGAGCAGTACTTC
- | TRBJ2-1 | TRBV20-1 | - | CSARRGYTRAYNEQFF | TGCAGTGCTAGAAGGGGATATACCCGAGCCTACAATGAGCAGTTCTTC
TRBD2 | TRBJ2-7 | TRBV20-1 | - | CSARVLLAGIPSEQYF | TGCAGTGCTAGAGTGTTGTTAGCGGGTATTCCTAGTGAGCAGTACTTC
- | TRBJ1-2 | TRBV6-1 | medium-sized | CASKGNGYTF | TGTGCCAGCAAAGGGAATGGCTACACCTTC
TRBD2 | TRBJ2-5 | TRBV5-1 | - | CASSPRTSGMAGQETQYF | TGCGCCAGCAGCCCCCGGACTAGCGGGATGGCCGGCCAAGAGACCCAGTACTTC
- | TRBJ2-5 | TRBV9 | many | CASSVGRGIQETQYF | TGTGCCAGCAGCGTAGGAAGGGGGATACAAGAGACCCAGTACTTC
- | TRBJ1-2 | TRBV11-3 | many | CASSFFWSDGYTF | TGTGCCAGCAGCTTTTTTTGGTCAGATGGCTACACCTTC
- | TRBJ1-5 | TRBV7-3 | many | CASSLKLDRLNQPQHF | TGTGCCAGCAGCCTAAAATTGGACAGACTCAATCAGCCCCAGCATTTT
- | TRBJ2-7 | TRBV6-2/TRBV6-3 | medium-sized | CASSRGLEQYF | TGTGCCAGCAGCCGGGGGCTCGAGCAGTACTTC
TRBD1 | TRBJ2-1 | TRBV28 | many | CASRGQGVGNEQFF | TGTGCCAGCAGGGGACAGGGGGTGGGCAATGAGCAGTTCTTC
- | TRBJ2-3 | TRBV7-9 | many | CASSFDSTDTQYF | TGTGCCAGCAGCTTCGACAGCACAGATACGCAGTATTTT
TRBD1 | TRBJ2-7 | TRBV4-1 | many | CASSQKGPGQGSREQYF | TGCGCCAGCAGCCAAAAAGGCCCGGGACAGGGGTCCCGCGAGCAGTACTTC
- | TRBJ2-1 | TRBV29-1 | many | CSVLPPDRAGEQFF | TGCAGCGTTCTTCCCCCCGATCGGGCTGGCGAGCAGTTCTTC
- | TRBJ1-3 | TRBV14 | many | CASSQEWQRGYTIYF | TGTGCCAGCAGCCAAGAATGGCAACGGGGATACACCATATATTTT
- | TRBJ1-1 | TRBV11-3 | many | CASSLQKTRLAEAFF | TGTGCCAGCAGCTTACAGAAAACGCGCCTTGCTGAAGCTTTCTTT
- | TRBJ1-1 | TRBV7-9 | many | CASSRRRNTEAFF | TGTGCCAGCAGCCGACGGAGGAACACTGAAGCTTTCTTT
TRBD2 | TRBJ2-2 | TRBV20-1 | many | CSARATPGLAGVSNTGELFF | TGCAGTGCTAGGGCTACACCGGGACTAGCGGGAGTATCGAACACCGGGGAGCTGTTTTTT
- | TRBJ2-5 | TRBV11-2 | many | CASSFQETQYF | TGTGCCAGCAGCTTCCAAGAGACCCAGTACTTC
- | TRBJ2-7 | TRBV5-1 | - | CASSALTVQNYEQYF | TGCGCCAGCAGCGCGCTGACAGTCCAGAACTACGAGCAGTACTTC
TRBD1 | TRBJ1-1 | TRBV7-2 | many | CASSPRDSWTEAFF | TGTGCCAGCAGCCCTAGGGACAGTTGGACTGAAGCTTTCTTT
- | TRBJ2-1 | TRBV28 | many | CASSLRNEQFF | TGTGCCAGCAGTTTGCGTAATGAGCAGTTCTTC
- | TRBJ1-2 | TRBV12-3/TRBV12-4 | many | CASSQAYGYTF | TGTGCCAGCAGTCAGGCCTATGGCTACACCTTC
- | TRBJ1-1 | TRBV30 | - | CAWSPSMNTEAFF | TGTGCCTGGAGTCCATCCATGAACACTGAAGCTTTCTTT
- | TRBJ2-5 | TRBV18 | - | CASSPGQKQETQYF | TGTGCCAGCTCACCAGGACAGAAGCAAGAGACCCAGTACTTC
TRBD1 | TRBJ2-3 | TRBV19 | many | CASSKDRRGTDTQYF | TGTGCCAGTAGTAAGGACAGGCGGGGCACAGATACGCAGTATTTT
TRBD1 | TRBJ2-1 | TRBV24-1 | many | CATSDRQGSSYNEQFF | TGTGCCACCAGTGACCGACAGGGGAGCTCCTACAATGAGCAGTTCTTC
TRBD1 | TRBJ2-5 | TRBV11-3 | many | CASSSDRGRETQYF | TGTGCCAGCAGCTCCGACAGGGGGCGGGAGACCCAGTACTTC
- | TRBJ2-4 | TRBV4-1 | many | CASSQGEVIGNIQYF | TGCGCCAGCAGCCAAGGGGAGGTAATCGGAAACATTCAGTACTTC
- | TRBJ2-2 | TRBV6-1 | many | CASSTGNANTGELFF | TGTGCCAGCAGTACGGGGAACGCGAACACCGGGGAGCTGTTTTTT
- | TRBJ2-1 | TRBV2 | many | CASSEISASYNEQFF | TGTGCCAGCAGTGAAATAAGCGCCTCCTACAATGAGCAGTTCTTC
- | TRBJ1-1 | TRBV30 | many | CAWSFGTGNTEAFF | TGTGCCTGGAGCTTCGGAACGGGGAACACTGAAGCTTTCTTT
TRBD1 | TRBJ2-7 | TRBV7-3 | many | CASSSGQSYEQYF | TGTGCCAGCAGCTCGGGACAGAGCTACGAGCAGTACTTC
- | TRBJ2-1 | TRBV20-1 | many | CSANYGSLYNEQFF | TGCAGTGCTAATTACGGGAGTCTATACAATGAGCAGTTCTTC
- | TRBJ2-5 | TRBV5-5 | few | CASSPFEQGLQETQYF | TGTGCCAGCAGCCCTTTCGAACAGGGACTCCAAGAGACCCAGTACTTC
- | TRBJ1-2 | TRBV20-1 | many | CSAAGAGHGYTF | TGCAGTGCGGCCGGGGCGGGGCACGGCTACACCTTC
- | TRBJ2-5 | TRBV5-5 | many | CASTQPVETQYF | TGTGCCAGCACCCAGCCGGTTGAGACCCAGTACTTC
TRBD2 | TRBJ2-7 | TRBV6-1 | many | CASNRGAGTSGYEQYF | TGTGCCAGCAACAGGGGAGCCGGGACTAGCGGCTACGAGCAGTACTTC